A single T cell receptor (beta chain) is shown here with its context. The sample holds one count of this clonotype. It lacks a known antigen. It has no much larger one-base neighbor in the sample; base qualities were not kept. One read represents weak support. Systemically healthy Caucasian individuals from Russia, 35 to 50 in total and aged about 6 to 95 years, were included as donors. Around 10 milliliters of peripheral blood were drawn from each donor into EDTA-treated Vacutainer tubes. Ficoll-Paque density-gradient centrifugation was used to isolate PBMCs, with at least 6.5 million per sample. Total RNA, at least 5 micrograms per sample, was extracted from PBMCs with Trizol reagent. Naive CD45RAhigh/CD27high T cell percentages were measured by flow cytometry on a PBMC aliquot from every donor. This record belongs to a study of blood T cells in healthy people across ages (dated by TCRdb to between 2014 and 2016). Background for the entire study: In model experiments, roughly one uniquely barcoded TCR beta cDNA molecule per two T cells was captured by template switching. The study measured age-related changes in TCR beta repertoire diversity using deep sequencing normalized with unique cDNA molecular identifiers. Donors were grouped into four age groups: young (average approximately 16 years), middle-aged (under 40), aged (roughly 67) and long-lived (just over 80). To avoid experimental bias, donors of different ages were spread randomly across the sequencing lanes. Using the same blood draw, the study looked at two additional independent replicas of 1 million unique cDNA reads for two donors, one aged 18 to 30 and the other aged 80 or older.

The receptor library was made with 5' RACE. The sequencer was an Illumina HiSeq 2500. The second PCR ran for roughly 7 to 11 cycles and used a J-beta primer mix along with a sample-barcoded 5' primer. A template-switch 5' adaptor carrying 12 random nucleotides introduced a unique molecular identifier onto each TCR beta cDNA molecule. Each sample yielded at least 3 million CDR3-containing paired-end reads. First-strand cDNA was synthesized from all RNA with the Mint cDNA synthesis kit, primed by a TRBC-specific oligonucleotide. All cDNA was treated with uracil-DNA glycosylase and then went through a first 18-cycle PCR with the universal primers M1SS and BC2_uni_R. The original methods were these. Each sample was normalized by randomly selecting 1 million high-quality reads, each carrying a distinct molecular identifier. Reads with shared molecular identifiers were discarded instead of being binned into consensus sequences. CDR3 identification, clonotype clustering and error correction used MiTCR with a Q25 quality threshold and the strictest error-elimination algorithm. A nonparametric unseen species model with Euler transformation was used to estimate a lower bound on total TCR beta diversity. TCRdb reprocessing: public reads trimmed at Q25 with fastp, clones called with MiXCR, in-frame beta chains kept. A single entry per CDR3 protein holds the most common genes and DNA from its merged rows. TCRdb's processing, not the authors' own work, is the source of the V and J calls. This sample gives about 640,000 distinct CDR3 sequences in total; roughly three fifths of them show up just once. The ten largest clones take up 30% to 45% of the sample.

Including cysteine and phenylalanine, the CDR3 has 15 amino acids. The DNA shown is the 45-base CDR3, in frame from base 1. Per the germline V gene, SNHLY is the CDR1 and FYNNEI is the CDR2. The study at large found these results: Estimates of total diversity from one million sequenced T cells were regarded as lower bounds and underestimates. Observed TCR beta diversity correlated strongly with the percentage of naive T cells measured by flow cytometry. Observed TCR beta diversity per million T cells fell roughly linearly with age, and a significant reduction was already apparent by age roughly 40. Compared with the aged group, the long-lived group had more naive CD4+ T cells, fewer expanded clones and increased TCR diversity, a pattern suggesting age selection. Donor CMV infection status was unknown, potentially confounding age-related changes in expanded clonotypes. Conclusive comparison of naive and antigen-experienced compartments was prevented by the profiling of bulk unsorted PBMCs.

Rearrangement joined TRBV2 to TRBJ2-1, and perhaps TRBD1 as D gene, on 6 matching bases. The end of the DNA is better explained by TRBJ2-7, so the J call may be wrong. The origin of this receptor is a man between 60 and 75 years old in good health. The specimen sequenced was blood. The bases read TGTGCCAGCAGTGAACTGGGGGCGCCGGCCAATGAGCAGTACTTC. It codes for CASSELGAPANEQYF.